This entry lists 19 T cell receptor beta chains sequenced from one sample in a study of cytomegalovirus exposure and HLA in healthy donors. It was with 60 Vbeta and 13 Jbeta primers that the PCR ran. The table came from immunoSEQ multiplex PCR; TCRdb's copy has only in-frame clones and leaves some out. The table lists fewer than 250,000 clones, about three quarters of them singletons. Sample: PBMCs. These TCRs come from a woman aged 35 to 49 in good health and CMV-seronegative.

The gene calls are TRBV7-8 and TRBJ1-2; weak D call: TRBD1 (5 bases). The CDR3 extends over 16 amino acids. Looked up from germline, CDR1 is SGHVS and CDR2 is FQNEAQ. V was clipped by 0 bases and J by 5 bases, with 16 bases between them. The CDR3 DNA is TGTGCCAGCAGCTTAGCGGGGGGGACTCGGGCGTATGGCTACACCTTC. Translated, it gives CASSLAGGTRAYGYTF.

The V call is TRBV28, the J call TRBJ2-2; a possible D gene is TRBD1 (6 bases). Looked up from germline, CDR1 is MDHEN and CDR2 is SYDVKM. The V end lost 5 bases, the J end lost 7 bases, and 14 bases lay between the germline ends. The CDR3 extends over 14 amino acids. CDR3 DNA: TGTGCCAGCAGTCGTACCGGGACAATCGGGGAGCTGTTTTTT. Its protein product is CASSRTGTIGELFF.

J is TRBJ1-1 and V is TRBV7-2, with D hard to call. The V and J ends lost 2 bases and 7 bases respectively, with 5 bases between them. CDR3 length: 11 amino acids. Per the germline V gene, CDR1 is SGHTA and CDR2 is FQGNSA. The CDR3 loop is CASSLQVEAFF. CDR3 bases: TGTGCCAGCAGCTTACAGGTTGAAGCTTTCTTT.

The V gene is TRBV7-9, the J gene TRBJ2-3; 7 nucleotides align to TRBD2. Germline CDR1 and CDR2: SEHNR and FQNEAQ (reference sequence). J gave up 2 bases and V 5 bases, and 13 bases lay outside the gene matches. The CDR3 runs to 17 residues. DNA for the CDR3: TGTGCCAGCAGCCTCAGGCGGTCTAGCGGTCCCACAGATACGCAGTATTTT. Translation: CASSLRRSSGPTDTQYF. Full variable domain (outside the CDR3, taken from reference TRBV7-9 and TRBJ2-3): DTGVSQNPRHKITKRGQNVTFRCDPISEHNRLYWYRQTLGQGPEFLTYFQNEAQLEKSRLLSDRFSAERPKGSFSTLEIQRTEQGDSAMYLCASSLRRSSGPTDTQYFGPGTRLTVL.

The rearrangement links TRBV9 to TRBJ1-2; tentative D call: TRBD1 (6 bases). Trimming removed 3 bases at V and 2 bases at J, with 8 bases between. Germline CDR1 and CDR2: SGDLS and YYNGEE. The CDR3 totals 13 residues. CDR3 residues: CASSDQGNYGYTF. The CDR3 DNA sequence: TGTGCCAGCAGCGATCAGGGGAACTATGGCTACACCTTC. Using reference TRBV9 and TRBJ1-2 for the parts outside the CDR3, the full variable domain is DSGVTQTPKHLITATGQRVTLRCSPRSGDLSVYWYQQSLDQGLQFLIQYYNGEERAKGNILERFSAQQFPDLHSELNLSSLELGDSALYFCASSDQGNYGYTFGSGTRLTVV.

The chain joins TRBV4-1 to TRBJ2-5; unclear D gene. This CDR3 region has 13 residues. V shed 4 bases and J shed 5 bases, with 11 bases lying between them. CDR1 and CDR2 (germline): MGHRA, YSYEKL. Here the CDR3 DNA reads TGCGCCAGCAGCCCTTCACCCGAGGAGACCCAGTACTTC. Translating gives CASSPSPEETQYF.

The genes are TRBV5-4 and TRBJ1-2; 9 nucleotides align to TRBD1. The CDR3 has 15 amino acids. The junction had 8 bases not matched to a gene; V was cut back by 4 bases and J by 4 bases. Germline CDR1 is SGHNT and CDR2 is YYREEE (reference sequence). For the CDR3, the DNA is TGTGCCAGCAGCCCCACCGGGACAGGGACCTATGGCTACACCTTC. Protein sequence: CASSPTGTGTYGYTF.

In this sample, this clone turned up once. The chain uses TRBV30 and TRBJ2-1; the match to TRBD2 covers 10 bases. The CDR3 has 15 residues. Unmatched junction bases numbered 14, after V lost 1 base and J lost 14 bases. Germline V lookup: CDR1 GTSNPN, CDR2 SVGIG (reference sequence). The CDR3 nucleotides read TGTGCCTGGAGTGACAACAAACTAGCGGGGACCGGGAAGTTCTTC. It encodes CAWSDNKLAGTGKFF.

The gene calls are TRBV19 and TRBJ2-1, with 10 positions matching TRBD1. Trimming at V came to 4 bases and at J to 3 bases, leaving 9 bases not matched to a gene. This CDR3 is built from 17 residues. Germline assignment: CDR1 LNHDA and CDR2 SQIVND (reference sequence). CDR3 sequence: CASSTAGTGDFYNEQFF. Here the CDR3 DNA reads TGTGCCAGTAGTACTGCCGGGACAGGGGACTTCTACAATGAGCAGTTCTTC.

The rearrangement links TRBV27 to TRBJ2-1, with D possibly being TRBD2 (6 bases). Between the trimmed V and J ends, which lost 6 bases and 4 bases, there was a span of 25 bases. Germline V gene lookup returns CDR1 MNHEY and CDR2 SMNVEV (reference sequence). CDR3 length: 18 residues. This chain's CDR3 is CASSTRAGAGKGYNEQFF. CDR3 nucleotide sequence: TGTGCCAGCAGCACCAGGGCCGGGGCGGGGAAGGGGTACAATGAGCAGTTCTTC.

V gene TRBV19 combines with J gene TRBJ2-7; 10 bases line up with TRBD1. After removal of 5 bases from V and 2 bases from J, the junction contained 6 bases not matched to a gene. This CDR3 has 15 amino acids. Germline assignment: CDR1 LNHDA and CDR2 SQIVND (reference sequence). The CDR3 sequence: CASSAGQGRTYEQYF. CDR3 sequence (DNA): TGTGCCAGTAGTGCGGGACAGGGGAGAACCTACGAGCAGTACTTC.

The CDR3 is CASSLKAGGSGANVLTF. In DNA form, the CDR3 reads TGTGCCAGCAGCTTAAAGGCAGGGGGCTCTGGGGCCAACGTCCTGACTTTC. The chain has TRBV7-8 and TRBJ2-6, with TRBD1 matching over 7 bases. This CDR3 has 17 amino acids. V lost 2 bases, J lost 0 bases, and 4 bases stayed unmatched. The germline gives CDR1 SGHVS, CDR2 FQNEAQ.

The gene calls are TRBV7-2 and TRBJ2-7; D is unresolved. CDR3 size: 13 residues. The germline gives CDR1 SGHTA, CDR2 FQGNSA. With 5 bases removed from V and 5 bases from J, the gap between germline ends came to 13 bases. The CDR3 protein is CASSRSLGHEQYF. DNA for the CDR3: TGTGCCAGCAGCCGGTCACTGGGCCACGAGCAGTACTTC. Combining the CDR3 with reference TRBV7-2 and TRBJ2-7 gives the whole variable domain GAGVSQSPSNKVTEKGKDVELRCDPISGHTALYWYRQSLGQGLEFLIYFQGNSAPDKSGLPSDRFSAERTGGSVSTLTIQRTQQEDSAVYLCASSRSLGHEQYFGPGTRLTVT.

This rearrangement joins TRBV7-9 to TRBJ2-1; D is perhaps TRBD2 (5 bases). This CDR3 spans 15 amino acids. The ends were cut back, 5 bases at V and 7 bases at J, with 18 bases in the middle. Germline V gene data show CDR1 as SEHNR and CDR2 as FQNEAQ (reference sequence). The CDR3 protein is CASSLGLAGQNEQFF. In DNA form, the CDR3 reads TGTGCCAGCAGCCTCGGGCTAGCAGGCCAAAATGAGCAGTTCTTC.

This chain uses TRBV5-4 with TRBJ1-1, with no clear D. Germline CDR1 reads SGHNT; CDR2 reads YYREEE (reference sequence). V was clipped by 1 base and J by 1 base, with 5 bases between them. The CDR3 is 13 amino acids. The CDR3 reads CASSLIQNTEAFF. Written as DNA, the CDR3 is TGTGCCAGCAGCTTGATACAGAACACTGAAGCTTTCTTT. Looking up the rest from reference TRBV5-4 and TRBJ1-1 gives the full variable domain: ETGVTQSPTHLIKTRGQQVTLRCSSQSGHNTVSWYQQALGQGPQFIFQYYREEENGRGNFPPRFSGLQFPNYSSELNVNALELDDSALYLCASSLIQNTEAFFGQGTRLTVV.

This chain uses TRBV5-1 with TRBJ2-5, with D perhaps matching TRBD1 (6 bases). Per the germline V gene, CDR1 is SGHRS and CDR2 is YFSETQ. V lost 0 bases, J lost 1 base, and 10 bases lay in between. The CDR3 loop spans 15 amino acids. As DNA, the CDR3 is TGCGCCAGCAGCTTGGCCCAAGGGGGCCAAGAGACCCAGTACTTC. It is translated as CASSLAQGGQETQYF.

The chain carries TRBV27 and TRBJ2-1; D gene ambiguous. The CDR3 covers 11 residues. Germline assignment: CDR1 MNHEY and CDR2 SMNVEV (reference sequence). V lost 6 bases and J 6 bases, leaving 6 bases between the germline ends. CDR3 protein: CASRECNEQFF. In DNA form, the CDR3 reads TGTGCCAGCAGGGAGTGCAATGAGCAGTTCTTC.

The chain has TRBV5-4 and TRBJ1-2; D unresolved. The germline gives CDR1 SGHNT, CDR2 YYREEE (reference sequence). The V end lost 1 base, the J end lost 6 bases, and 10 bases lay between the germline ends. This CDR3 region has 13 residues. The DNA for the CDR3 is TGTGCCAGCAGCTTGAATCCAGATGATGGCTACACCTTC. Its protein product is CASSLNPDDGYTF.

The chain joins TRBV7-2 to TRBJ2-7; D not resolved. The CDR3 has 13 amino acids. V lost 4 bases and J lost 0, with 7 bases in between. Germline values: CDR1 SGHTA, CDR2 FQGNSA. CDR3 region: CASSSRSSYEQYF. The CDR3 nucleotides read TGTGCCAGCAGCTCTAGGAGCTCCTACGAGCAGTACTTC.